This T cell receptor (beta chain) was profiled in a study of T-cell reconstitution after alpha-beta-depleted transplantation in children. This clonotype was seen at least ten times. A TCRbeta library incorporating unique molecular identifiers was prepared. Via MiXCR, TCRdb re-called the PCR reads, giving one row per CDR3 protein. Altogether 450,000 to 600,000 distinct CDR3 sequences are present, roughly 18% being singletons, with the ten largest covering 3.3%. The sample was PBMCs from the stem cell graft donor, taken from the stem cell graft. The receptor was isolated from a human donor who donated a stem cell graft to a child with acute lymphoblastic leukemia.

CDR3 sequence: CSVFDTPSSYEQYF. DNA for the CDR3: TGCAGCGTTTTCGATACCCCTTCCTCCTACGAGCAGTACTTC. This chain connects TRBV29-1 to TRBJ2-7; no definite D call. Germline V gene lookup returns CDR1 SQVTM and CDR2 ANQGSEA. The V end lost 5 bases, the J end lost 0 bases, and 14 bases lay between the germline ends. This CDR3 has 14 amino acids.